A single T cell receptor (beta chain) is shown here with its context. The antigen is unknown. For the second PCR, which ran for about 6 to 11 cycles, a sample-barcoded 5' primer and a J-beta primer mix were used. One entry per CDR3 protein, called by TCRdb with MiXCR from the 5' RACE reads. The table has 1.5 million to 2 million distinct CDR3 sequences, roughly 27% seen once; the top ten hold 7.7%. This sample was taken from a study of blood T cells in healthy people across ages. Regarding the study as a whole: PBMC samples, being unsorted, prevented any conclusive comparison of naive and antigen-experienced cells.

V lost 0 bases to trimming and J lost 5 bases, with 8 bases between them. This CDR3 comprises 13 residues. In germline, CDR1 is DFQATT, CDR2 SNEGSKA (reference sequence). The sequenced sample was blood. The rearrangement links TRBV20-1 to TRBJ1-5; D call uncertain. This sequence originates from a woman aged 25-40 years in good health. DNA of the CDR3: TGCAGTGCTAGAGATAACGTCTATCAGCCCCAGCATTTT. Translated, it gives CSARDNVYQPQHF.